This T cell receptor (beta chain) derives from a study of response to subunit inactivated influenza vaccine. This clonotype was observed many times. Germline CDR1 reads SGHAT; CDR2 reads FQNNGV. V lost 5 bases and J 4 bases, leaving 17 bases between the germline ends. The CDR3 is 16 amino acids. Each CDR3 protein is one row after TCRdb ran MiXCR on the RT-PCR reads. The repertoire has roughly 160,000 distinct CDR3 sequences, approximately 10% of them found once; the top ten carry 9.5% to 15%. The TCR sequence derives from a man in his forties or fifties who received an inactivated influenza vaccine. The sample in question was non-naive T cells sorted from PBMCs, obtained 45 days after vaccination. This sequence joins TRBV11-2 and TRBJ1-4, with TRBD1 as a possible D gene (6 bases). CDR3 residues: CASSRPSEDSNEKLFF. For the CDR3, the DNA is TGTGCCAGCAGCCGACCCTCTGAGGACAGTAATGAAAAACTGTTTTTT.